This T cell receptor beta chain stems from a study of T-cell reconstitution after alpha-beta-depleted transplantation in children. Germline loops: CDR1 DFQATT, CDR2 SNEGSKA (reference sequence). V lost 5 bases and J 2 bases, leaving 20 bases between the germline ends. CDR3 length equals 16 residues. During its preparation, the TCRbeta library received unique molecular identifiers. TCRdb itself ran the PCR reads through MiXCR, one entry per CDR3 protein. The sample has about 610,000 distinct CDR3 sequences, about 11% seen once. This clonotype was obtained from a human donor who donated a stem cell graft to a child with acute myeloid leukemia. The chain joins TRBV20-1 to TRBJ2-3; perhaps TRBD2 as D (7 bases). Specimen: PBMCs from the stem cell graft donor, collected from the stem cell graft. The CDR3 DNA reads TGCAGTGCTTTGGGGGGCGGGGGTCGGGTCACAGATACGCAGTATTTT. It codes for CSALGGGGRVTDTQYF.